This TCR beta chain was observed in a study of CD8 T cells in ankylosing spondylitis. General study results and limits: Disease-linked clones had a CD8+ phenotype and relatively low frequency in peripheral blood. Within ankylosing spondylitis blood, a TCR beta motif made up of seven or eight highly homologous variants appeared to be characteristic. Clones tied to disease were said to be significantly enriched in matched ankylosing spondylitis synovial fluid. Several of the motif variants were reported before in synovial fluid and blood from reactive arthritis.

Germline-derived CDR1 and CDR2 are LGHNA and YNFKEQ. This CDR3 comprises 13 residues. Between the trimmed V and J ends, which lost 3 bases and 0 bases, there was a span of 5 bases. Libraries of TCR beta came from quantitative 5'-RACE with molecular barcodes. Each CDR3 protein is one row after TCRdb ran MiXCR on the 5' RACE reads. The table lists some 400,000 distinct CDR3 sequences, around 24% of them singletons. This clonotype was detected a few times. Its antigen remains unknown. This TCR derives from a male donor with ankylosing spondylitis. The chain carries TRBV4-2 and TRBJ2-5, with D hard to call. Sequenced material: blood, either unsorted or a sorted T cell fraction (not recorded which). The CDR3 region is CASSHFDQETQYF. DNA for the CDR3: TGTGCCAGCAGCCATTTCGACCAAGAGACCCAGTACTTC.